The entry that follows covers one TCR beta chain sequence. The data stem from a study of CD8 T cells in Susac syndrome. V was pared by 6 bases and J by 1 base, with 12 bases between. This CDR3 contains 13 residues. Germline V gene data show CDR1 as SQVTM and CDR2 as ANQGSEA. With random hexamers, roughly 0.45 to 1 ug RNA was reverse transcribed. TCRdb redid the calling of the immunoSEQ multiplex PCR reads with MiXCR, one entry per CDR3 protein. Of about 47,000 distinct CDR3 sequences in the sample, roughly 92% were seen once. Sequenced: CD8+ T cells from PBMCs. The chain combines TRBV29-1 with TRBJ1-2; D possibly corresponds to TRBD1 (5 bases). The receptor's source is a human donor in good health. This CDR3 reads CSVPTVFNYGYTF. In DNA form, the CDR3 reads TGCAGCGTCCCGACAGTCTTTAACTATGGCTACACCTTC.